This note documents a single T cell receptor (beta chain) sequence. Its antigen is not known. At one of its ends the junction is not consistent with the germline gene, which may arise from a read error. Profiling relied on immunoSEQ multiplex PCR, and the TCRdb table lists in-frame clones only, not all of them. The sample lists some 620 clones, 70% to 85% occurring once. The data are from a study of T cell repertoires in ileal Crohn's disease. Included were adult ileal or ileocolonic Crohn's patients indicated for ileocolonic resection. The study, taken as a whole, reports: Clonality above 26.8% at surgery always came with endoscopic recurrence. Clonal expansions were more frequent in active smokers than non-smokers at surgery.

The receptor comes from an adult with Crohn's disease. Sequenced input: ileal tissue.

This CDR3 is CASSSTLAYQETQYF. CDR3 DNA: TGTGCCAGCAGCTCGACGCTGGCTTACCAAGAAACCCAGTACTTC. The chain links TRBV7-9 to TRBJ2-5; D call uncertain. Germline V gene lookup returns CDR1 SEHNR and CDR2 FQNEAQ (reference sequence). This CDR3 spans 15 amino acids.